The clone carrying this TCR beta chain was detected ten times or more. The antigen is not known. Authors' analysis steps: Individual samples carried between roughly 23,224 and 690,600 TCRs, with approximately 100,000 as the median. TCRdb reprocessed the RACE reads with MiXCR, giving one entry per CDR3 protein. Clone size and V and J calls follow TCRdb, not the original study. The repertoire consists of about 120,000 distinct CDR3 sequences, with about an eighth occurring once and the leading ten covering more than 1.3%. This entry is derived from a study of human T cells and chemical hapten exposure. Across the whole study: The patient population, which was mostly female, had alopecia areata, totalis or universalis.

The ends were cut back, 5 bases at V and 5 bases at J, with 19 bases in the middle. The CDR3 contains 15 residues. Germline CDR1 reads SEHNR; CDR2 reads FQNEAQ (reference sequence). Study-level findings and limits: Expanded TCR sets contained significantly more large CDR3 similarity clusters than controls. There was a positive correlation between PT1 expanded TCR counts and patch test score.

Described time point: patch test 1, 2 weeks after DPC sensitization. As to treatment: therapeutic diphenylcyclopropenone sensitization with weekly scalp DPC. The chain combines TRBV7-9 with TRBJ2-7, with D uncertain. The sequencing used whole blood, collected in connection with sensitization to the hapten diphenylcyclopropenone (DPC). The clonotype was recovered from a woman aged 50 to 60 with alopecia areata. Some clones in this sample may be carry-over from other donors' samples. The CDR3 here is CASSHDQSYAHEQYF. CDR3 bases: TGTGCCAGCAGCCACGATCAGTCCTACGCCCACGAGCAGTACTTC.